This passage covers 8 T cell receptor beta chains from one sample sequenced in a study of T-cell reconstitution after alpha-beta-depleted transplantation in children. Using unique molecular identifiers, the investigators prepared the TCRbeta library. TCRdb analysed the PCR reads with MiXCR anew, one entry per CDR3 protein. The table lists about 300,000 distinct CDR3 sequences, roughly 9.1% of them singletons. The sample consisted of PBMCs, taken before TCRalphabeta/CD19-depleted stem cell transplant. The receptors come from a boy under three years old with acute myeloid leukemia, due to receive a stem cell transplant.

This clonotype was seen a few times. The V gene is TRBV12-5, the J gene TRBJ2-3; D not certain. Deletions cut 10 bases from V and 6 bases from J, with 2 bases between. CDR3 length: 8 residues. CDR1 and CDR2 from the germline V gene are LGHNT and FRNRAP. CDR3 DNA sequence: TGTGCTACGGATACGCAGTATTTT. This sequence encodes CATDTQYF. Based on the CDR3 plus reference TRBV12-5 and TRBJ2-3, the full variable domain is DARVTQTPRHKVTEMGQEVTMRCQPILGHNTVFWYRQTMMQGLELLAYFRNRAPLDDSGMPKDRFSAEMPDATLATLKIQPSEPRDSAVYFCATDTQYFGPGTRLTVL.

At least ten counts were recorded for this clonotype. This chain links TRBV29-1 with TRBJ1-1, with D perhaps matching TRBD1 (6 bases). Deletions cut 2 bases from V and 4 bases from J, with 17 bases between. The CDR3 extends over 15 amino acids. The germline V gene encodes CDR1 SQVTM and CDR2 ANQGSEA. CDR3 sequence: CSVETYRVESTEAFF. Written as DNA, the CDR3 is TGCAGCGTTGAAACCTACAGGGTGGAGAGCACTGAAGCTTTCTTT. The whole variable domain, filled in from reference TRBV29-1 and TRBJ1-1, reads SAVISQKPSRDICQRGTSLTIQCQVDSQVTMMFWYRQQPGQSLTLIATANQGSEATYESGFVIDKFPISRPNLTFSTLTVSNMSPEDSSIYLCSVETYRVESTEAFFGQGTRLTVV.

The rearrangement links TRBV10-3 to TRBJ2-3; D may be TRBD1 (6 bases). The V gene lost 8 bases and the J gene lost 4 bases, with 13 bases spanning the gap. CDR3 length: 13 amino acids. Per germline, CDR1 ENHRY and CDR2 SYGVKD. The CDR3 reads CAIENPGADTQYF. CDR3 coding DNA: TGTGCCATCGAAAACCCAGGGGCAGATACGCAGTATTTT.

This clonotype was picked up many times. Here the CDR3 reads CASSLRVSQLGNEQFF. The CDR3 coding sequence is TGCGCCAGCAGCTTGCGGGTTTCTCAGCTTGGGAATGAGCAGTTCTTC. V and J are TRBV5-1 and TRBJ2-1; D gene uncertain. This CDR3 contains 16 residues. Germline V gene sequence: CDR1 SGHRS, CDR2 YFSETQ. V dropped 1 base and J dropped 7 bases, with 18 bases sitting between them.

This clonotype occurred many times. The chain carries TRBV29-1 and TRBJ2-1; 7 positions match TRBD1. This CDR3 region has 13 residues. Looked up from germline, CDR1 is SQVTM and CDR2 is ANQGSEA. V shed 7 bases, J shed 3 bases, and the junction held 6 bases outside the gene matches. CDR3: CSATGTNYNEQFF. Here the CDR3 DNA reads TGCAGCGCGACAGGGACCAACTACAATGAGCAGTTCTTC.

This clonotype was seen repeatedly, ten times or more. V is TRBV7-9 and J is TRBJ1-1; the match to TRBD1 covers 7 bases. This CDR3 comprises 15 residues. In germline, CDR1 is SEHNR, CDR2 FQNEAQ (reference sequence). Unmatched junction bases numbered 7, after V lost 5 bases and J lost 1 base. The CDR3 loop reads CASSDRQGGNTEAFF. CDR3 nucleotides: TGTGCCAGCAGCGACAGACAGGGAGGGAACACTGAAGCTTTCTTT.

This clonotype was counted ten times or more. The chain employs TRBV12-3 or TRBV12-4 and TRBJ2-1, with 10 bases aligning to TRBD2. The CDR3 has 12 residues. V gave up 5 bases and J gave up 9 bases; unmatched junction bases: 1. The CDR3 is CASSRLAGEQFF. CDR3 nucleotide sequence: TGTGCCAGCAGTCGACTAGCGGGTGAGCAGTTCTTC.

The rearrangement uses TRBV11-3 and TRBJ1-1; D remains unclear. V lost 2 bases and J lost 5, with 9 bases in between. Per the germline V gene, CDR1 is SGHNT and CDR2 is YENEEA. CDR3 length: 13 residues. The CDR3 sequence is CASSLSTRTEAFF. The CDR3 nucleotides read TGTGCCAGCAGCTTATCGACACGGACTGAAGCTTTCTTT.